This T cell receptor beta chain was captured by sequencing in a study of blood T cells in healthy people across ages. The second PCR ran roughly 7 to 12 cycles with a sample-barcoded 5' primer and J-beta primers. CDR3-containing paired-end reads numbering at least 2.5 million came from each sample. TCRdb analysed the 5' RACE reads with MiXCR anew, one entry per CDR3 protein. The table has approximately 1,000,000 distinct CDR3 sequences, 45% seen once. The V segment lost 4 bases and the J segment 3 bases; nucleotides outside the gene matches: 5. The CDR3 has 14 amino acids. The germline V gene has CDR1 MGHDK and CDR2 SYGVNS. On this clonotype itself: What it binds is unknown.

Findings of the study overall: Observed TCR beta diversity per million T cells went down as age went up. This fall followed a roughly linear course with age.

The study recruited healthy Caucasian donors from Russia who were aged about 6 to 95. For every donor, a draw yielded 9.5 to 10 milliliters of peripheral blood. The sequenced material came from blood. This chain links TRBV25-1 with TRBJ2-5, with 7 bases fitting TRBD1. This sequence originates from an older woman in good health. CDR3 protein: CASSGRGGEETQYF. In DNA, the CDR3 is TGTGCCAGCAGTGGGAGAGGGGGCGAAGAGACCCAGTACTTC.